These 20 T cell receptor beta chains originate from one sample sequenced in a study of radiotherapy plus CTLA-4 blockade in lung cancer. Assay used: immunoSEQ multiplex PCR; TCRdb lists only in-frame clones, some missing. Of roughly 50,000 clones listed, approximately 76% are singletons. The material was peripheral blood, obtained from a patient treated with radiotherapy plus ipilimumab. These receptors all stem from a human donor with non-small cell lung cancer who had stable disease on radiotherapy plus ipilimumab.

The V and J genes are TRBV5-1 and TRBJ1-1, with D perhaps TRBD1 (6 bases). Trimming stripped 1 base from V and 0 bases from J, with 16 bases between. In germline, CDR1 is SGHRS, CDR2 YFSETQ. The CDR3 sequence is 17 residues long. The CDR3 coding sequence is TGCGCCAGCAGCTTGACAGGGATGCAGGGCATGAACACTGAAGCTTTCTTT. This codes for CASSLTGMQGMNTEAFF. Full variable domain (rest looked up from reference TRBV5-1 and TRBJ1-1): KAGVTQTPRYLIKTRGQQVTLSCSPISGHRSVSWYQQTPGQGLQFLFEYFSETQRNKGNFPGRFSGRQFSNSRSEMNVSTLELGDSALYLCASSLTGMQGMNTEAFFGQGTRLTVV.

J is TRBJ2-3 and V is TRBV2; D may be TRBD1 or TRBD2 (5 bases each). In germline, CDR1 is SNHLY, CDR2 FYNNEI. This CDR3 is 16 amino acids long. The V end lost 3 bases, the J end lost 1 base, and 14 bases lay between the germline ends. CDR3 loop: CASSDPQGVRTDTQYF. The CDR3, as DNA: TGTGCCAGCAGTGATCCGCAGGGAGTTCGCACAGATACGCAGTATTTT.

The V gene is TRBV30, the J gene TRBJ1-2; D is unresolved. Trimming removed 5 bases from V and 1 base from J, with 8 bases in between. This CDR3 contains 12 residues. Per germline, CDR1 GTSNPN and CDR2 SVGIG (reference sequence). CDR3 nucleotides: TGTGCCTGGGTAGGGCTTAACTATGGCTACACCTTC. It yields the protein CAWVGLNYGYTF.

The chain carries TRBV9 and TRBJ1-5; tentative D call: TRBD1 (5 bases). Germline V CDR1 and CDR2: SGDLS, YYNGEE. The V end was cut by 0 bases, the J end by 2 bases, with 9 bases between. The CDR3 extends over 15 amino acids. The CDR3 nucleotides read TGTGCCAGCAGCGTAGGGAGGGGAGGCAATCAGCCCCAGCATTTT. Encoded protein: CASSVGRGGNQPQHF.

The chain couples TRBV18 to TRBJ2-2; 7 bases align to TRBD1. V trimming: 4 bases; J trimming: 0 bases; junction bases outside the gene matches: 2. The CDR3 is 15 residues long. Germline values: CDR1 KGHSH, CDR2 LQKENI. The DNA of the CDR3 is TGTGCCAGCTCACTGACAGGGTCGAACACCGGGGAGCTGTTTTTT. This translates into CASSLTGSNTGELFF. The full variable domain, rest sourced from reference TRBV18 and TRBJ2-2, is NAGVMQNPRHLVRRRGQEARLRCSPMKGHSHVYWYRQLPEEGLKFMVYLQKENIIDESGMPKERFSAEFPKEGPSILRIQQVVRGDSAAYFCASSLTGSNTGELFFGEGSRLTVL.

The chain's CDR3 is CASRTPGGRTGELFF. The DNA of the CDR3 is TGTGCCAGCAGAACACCGGGGGGGCGCACCGGGGAGCTGTTTTTT. The J gene is TRBJ2-2, the V gene TRBV6-1; TRBD2 aligns across 8 bases. Germline lookup yields CDR1 MNHNS and CDR2 SASEGT. CDR3 size: 15 residues. Germline trimming cut 6 bases from V and 4 bases from J; bases unmatched to any gene: 7.

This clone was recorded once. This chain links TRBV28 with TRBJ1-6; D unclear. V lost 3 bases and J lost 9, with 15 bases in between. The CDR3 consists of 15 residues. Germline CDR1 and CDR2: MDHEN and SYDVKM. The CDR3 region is CASSFLNPRASPLHF. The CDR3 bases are TGTGCCAGCAGTTTCCTAAATCCTAGGGCTTCACCCCTCCACTTT.

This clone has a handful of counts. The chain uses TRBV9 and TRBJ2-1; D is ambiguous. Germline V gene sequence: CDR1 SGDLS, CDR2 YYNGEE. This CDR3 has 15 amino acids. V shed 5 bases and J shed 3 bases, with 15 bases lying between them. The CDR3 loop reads CASRGTDPDYNEQFF. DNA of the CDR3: TGTGCCAGCAGGGGAACCGACCCCGACTACAATGAGCAGTTCTTC.

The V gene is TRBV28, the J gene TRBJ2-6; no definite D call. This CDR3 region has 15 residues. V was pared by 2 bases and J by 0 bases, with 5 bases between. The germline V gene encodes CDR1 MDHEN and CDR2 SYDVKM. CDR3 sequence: CASSLQSSGANVLTF. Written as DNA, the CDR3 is TGTGCCAGCAGTTTACAGAGCTCTGGGGCCAACGTCCTGACTTTC.

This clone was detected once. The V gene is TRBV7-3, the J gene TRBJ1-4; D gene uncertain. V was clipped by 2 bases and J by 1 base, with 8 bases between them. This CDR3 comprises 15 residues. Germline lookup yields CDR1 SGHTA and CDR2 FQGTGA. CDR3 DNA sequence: TGTGCCAGCAGCTTATATGGAGGAACTAATGAAAAACTGTTTTTT. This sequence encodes CASSLYGGTNEKLFF.

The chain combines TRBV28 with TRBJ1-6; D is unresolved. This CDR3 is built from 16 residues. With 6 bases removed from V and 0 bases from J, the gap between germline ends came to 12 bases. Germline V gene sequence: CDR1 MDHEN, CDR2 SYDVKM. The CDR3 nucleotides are TGTGCCAGCAGACTGGGTCATGGCTCCTATAATTCACCCCTCCACTTT. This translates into CASRLGHGSYNSPLHF. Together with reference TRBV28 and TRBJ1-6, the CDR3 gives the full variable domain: DVKVTQSSRYLVKRTGEKVFLECVQDMDHENMFWYRQDPGLGLRLIYFSYDVKMKEKGDIPEGYSVSREKKERFSLILESASTNQTSMYLCASRLGHGSYNSPLHFGNGTRLTVT.

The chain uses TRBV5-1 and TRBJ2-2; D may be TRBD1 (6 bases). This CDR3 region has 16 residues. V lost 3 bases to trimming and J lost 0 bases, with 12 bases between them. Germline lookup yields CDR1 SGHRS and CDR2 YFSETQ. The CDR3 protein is CASSYPGHANTGELFF. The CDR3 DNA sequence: TGCGCCAGCAGCTATCCGGGACACGCGAACACCGGGGAGCTGTTTTTT.

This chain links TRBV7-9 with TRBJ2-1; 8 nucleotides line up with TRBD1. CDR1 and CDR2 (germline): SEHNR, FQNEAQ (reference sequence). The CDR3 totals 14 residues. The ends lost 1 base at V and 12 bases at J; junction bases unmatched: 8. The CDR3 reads CASSLVRTGFGQFF. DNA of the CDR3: TGTGCCAGCAGCTTAGTACGGACAGGGTTCGGGCAGTTCTTC.

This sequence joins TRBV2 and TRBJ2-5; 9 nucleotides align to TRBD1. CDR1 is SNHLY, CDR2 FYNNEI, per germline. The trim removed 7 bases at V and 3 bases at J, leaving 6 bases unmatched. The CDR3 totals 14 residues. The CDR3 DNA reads TGTGCCAGCAATCCGGGACAGGGTGAAGAGACCCAGTACTTC. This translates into CASNPGQGEETQYF.

CDR3 in amino acids: CASSSGQGAVHGGYTF. The DNA of the CDR3 is TGTGCCAGCAGTTCCGGACAGGGGGCCGTTCATGGTGGCTACACCTTC. The chain combines TRBV27 with TRBJ1-2; 11 nucleotides line up with TRBD1. Germline assignment: CDR1 MNHEY and CDR2 SMNVEV (reference sequence). This CDR3 region has 16 residues. V lost 4 bases, J lost 7 bases, and 11 bases stayed unmatched.

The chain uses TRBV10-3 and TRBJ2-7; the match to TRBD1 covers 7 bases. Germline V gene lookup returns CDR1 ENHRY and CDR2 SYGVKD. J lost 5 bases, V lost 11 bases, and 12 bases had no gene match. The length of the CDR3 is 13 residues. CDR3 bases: TGTGCCGCCCTCCGAGGCCAGGGGGACGAGCAGTACTTC. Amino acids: CAALRGQGDEQYF.

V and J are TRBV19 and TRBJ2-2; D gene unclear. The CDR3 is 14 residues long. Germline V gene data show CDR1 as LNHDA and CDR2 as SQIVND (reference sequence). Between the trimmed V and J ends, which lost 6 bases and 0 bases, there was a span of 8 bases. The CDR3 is CASSTRANTGELFF. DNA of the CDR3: TGTGCCAGTAGCACCCGAGCGAACACCGGGGAGCTGTTTTTT.

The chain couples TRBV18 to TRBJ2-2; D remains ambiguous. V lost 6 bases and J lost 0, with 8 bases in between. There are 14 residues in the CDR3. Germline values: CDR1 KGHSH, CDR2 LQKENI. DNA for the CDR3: TGTGCCAGCTCTTCGGGTACGAACACCGGGGAGCTGTTTTTT. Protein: CASSSGTNTGELFF. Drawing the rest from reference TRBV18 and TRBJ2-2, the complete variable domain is NAGVMQNPRHLVRRRGQEARLRCSPMKGHSHVYWYRQLPEEGLKFMVYLQKENIIDESGMPKERFSAEFPKEGPSILRIQQVVRGDSAAYFCASSSGTNTGELFFGEGSRLTVL.

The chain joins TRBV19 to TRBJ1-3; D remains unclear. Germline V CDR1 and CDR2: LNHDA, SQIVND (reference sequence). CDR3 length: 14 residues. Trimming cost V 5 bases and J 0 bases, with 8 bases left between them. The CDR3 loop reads CASSSQPSGNTIYF. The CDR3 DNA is TGTGCCAGTAGTTCGCAGCCCTCTGGAAACACCATATATTTT.

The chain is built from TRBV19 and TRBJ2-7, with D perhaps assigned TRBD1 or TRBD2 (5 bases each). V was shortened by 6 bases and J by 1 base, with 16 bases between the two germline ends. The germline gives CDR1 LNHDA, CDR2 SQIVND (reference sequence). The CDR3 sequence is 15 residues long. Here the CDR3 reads CASRGGTGRSYEQYF. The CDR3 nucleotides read TGTGCCAGTAGGGGTGGGACCGGACGGTCCTACGAGCAGTACTTC.